One T cell receptor beta chain is described in this entry. Its binding antigen is unknown. No base quality information exists; no much larger clone differs at one position. The germline V gene (reference sequence) supplies CDR1 LNHDA and CDR2 SQIVND. The CDR3 starts with the cysteine, ends with the phenylalanine, and has 14 residues. The CDR3 DNA has 42 bases and is translated from base 1. V is pared back by 5 bases and J by 8 bases, with 17 bases lying between the germline termini. For sequencing of the TCRbeta CDR3 region, genomic DNA was extracted from the sorted cells. The immunoSEQ Assay was used for sequencing of TCRbeta CDR3 regions. This is the immuneACCESS table as TCRdb keeps it, with only in-frame sequences that have V and J called. A part of the clones is gone; compared with another copy, unresolved V genes explain less than half, and the rest is unexplained. This sample is represented by fewer than 50,000 clones; about 81% of them were singletons. Together, the top ten hold about 2.7% of the sample.

This entry is derived from a study of OX40 agonist ivuxolimab in advanced cancers. Turning to the overall study: Ivuxolimab, which targeted the costimulatory receptor OX40 (CD134), was an agonistic, fully human IgG2 monoclonal antibody. Intravenous ivuxolimab was administered to patients every 2 weeks at six dose levels: 0.01, 0.1, 0.3, 1.5, 3 and 10 mg/kg. Of the roughly 50 dose-escalation patients, hepatocellular carcinoma was present in approximately 20, melanoma in about 15, renal cell carcinoma in 9 and head and neck cancer in 9. A male proportion of almost 85% and a mean age of about 60 years, ranging from about 20 to 79, were recorded for the dose-escalation cohort. Patients were allowed to have had prior anti-PD-1, anti-PD-L1 or anti-CTLA-4 therapy, and 40% of the dose-escalation patients had previously received checkpoint inhibitors. Partial responses were achieved by three dose-escalation patients, of whom one had hepatocellular carcinoma and two had cutaneous melanoma. The purpose of peripheral TCRbeta sequencing was to test whether ivuxolimab changed TCR sequence diversity and led to clonal T-cell expansion. The paper covers the monotherapy dose-escalation part of the phase I ivuxolimab trial, which included N ≈ 57 patients.

Patients with a history of autoimmune disease or receiving systemic immunosuppression were excluded from the trial. Peripheral blood for TCR sequencing was collected from all dose cohorts at baseline, on cycle 4 day 1, and on cycle 7 day 1. The samples were taken from a phase I, first-in-human, multicenter, open-label dose-escalation trial of ivuxolimab. Adults with locally advanced or metastatic melanoma, renal cell, hepatocellular, or head and neck squamous cell carcinoma were enrolled in the trial. Before TCR sequencing, CD4+ T cells and CD8+ T cells were sorted from peripheral blood as separate populations. The paper's findings and limits, for the study overall: After ivuxolimab, expanded clones were on average more numerous among CD8+ T cells than among CD4+ T cells. In the 0.1-3.0 mg/kg groups, partial responders had among the lowest normalized peripheral clonal expansion, particularly in CD8+ T cells. At doses of 0.1 to 3.0 mg/kg, clonal expansion of both CD4+ and CD8+ blood T cells was observed from baseline to week 6. Which antigens the clonally expanded peripheral T cells were specific for was not determined. Low levels of normalized T-cell clonal expansion were also shown by some nonresponding patients.

The chain uses TRBV19 and TRBJ2-3; TRBD2 might be the D gene, on 6 matching bases. Sequencing was performed on CD4+ or CD8+ T cells sorted from blood, taken in a trial of the OX40 agonist ivuxolimab. This receptor was taken from an adult with an advanced solid tumor such as melanoma, head and neck, liver or kidney cancer. CDR3 sequence: CASSVGGSGATQYF. The nucleotides are TGTGCCAGTAGTGTCGGGGGTAGTGGCGCTACGCAGTATTTT.